Sequencing of this T cell receptor (beta chain) was carried out in a study of PD-1 blockade in classical Hodgkin lymphoma (dated by TCRdb to 2018 to 2020). In the study overall: Nivolumab dosing was 3 mg/kg intravenously every 2 weeks, continuing until either disease progression or unacceptable toxicity. To define a peripheral blood immune signature of response to PD-1 blockade in classical Hodgkin lymphoma, the study combined TCR beta sequencing with CyTOF.

Concerning this clone: Its antigen is still unknown. Qualities for individual bases were not recorded, and no much larger clone is one base off.

The Qiagen DNeasy kit was used to extract genomic DNA both from unsorted PBMCs and from the negatively selected CD4+ and CD8+ fractions. Amplification of TCR beta CDR3 regions was done by immunoSEQ multiplex PCR with primers that anneal to V and J segments. A synthetic immune receptor repertoire was used to minimize amplification bias, and any remaining bias was removed computationally after sequencing. The study's own analysis went as follows. Custom Python scripts were used to quantify repertoire diversity as the Shannon entropy index. Unsorted, CD4+ and CD8+ repertoires were analyzed separately, except in combined analyses where CD4+ and CD8+ sequences were merged in silico. A clone was considered expanded if an increase in frequency of at least 2-fold after treatment relative to C1D1 was found, and a pseudocount of 0.5 was applied to clones undetected at baseline. Clones with 0 or 1 copy at C1D1 were defined as singleton clones, while clones with 2 or more copies were defined as non-singleton clones. Clones expanded in unsorted samples were labelled as CD4+, CD8+ or unknown by matching protein sequences in sorted samples from the same patient. Diversity changes from C1D1 to C4D1 were tested in paired samples using Wilcoxon tests. TCRdb stores this immuneACCESS table with in-frame sequences only. Part of the clones is absent; in the studies checked, under half of the shortfall reflects unresolved V genes, and no reason is known for the rest. The DNA gave D and trimming, while V, J and clone size come from that table. The sample contains more than 35,000 clones, roughly four fifths of them found a single time. The leading ten clones occupy 10% to 11% of the sample.

CDR1 and CDR2, per the germline V gene (reference sequence), are MNHEY and SMNVEV. V lost 2 bases and J lost 5 bases; the stretch between them is 9 bases long. From its cysteine to its phenylalanine, the CDR3 spans 13 amino acids. The CDR3 DNA has 39 bases and is translated from base 1. This specimen's time point label, interpreted: cycle 1 day 1 (C1D1), immediately before nivolumab initiation. Every trial patient had relapsed following autologous stem cell transplantation, and prior brentuximab vedotin exposure was what differed among cohorts A, B and C. The trial cohort included 56 patients with relapsed/refractory classical Hodgkin lymphoma, and each patient had a best overall response of complete response, partial response or progressive disease. Single-agent nivolumab was administered to trial patients in the multi-cohort phase II CheckMate 205 trial. An independent review committee assessed best overall response using the 2007 International Working Group response criteria. Trial PBMCs were collected immediately before nivolumab initiation (C1D1) and during therapy at cycle 2 day 1 and cycle 4 day 1. After peripheral blood was drawn into 8 mL Vacutainer Cell Preparation Tubes, PBMCs were isolated by centrifugation and then cryopreserved.

Study-wide conclusions, independent of this receptor: The study was limited to a single clinical trial cohort, and causes of repertoire differences, possibly disease activity or prior therapy, remained undefined. Trial patients achieving complete response had baseline diversity similar to newly diagnosed patients, whereas partial responders and progressors had significantly lower diversity. Lower diversity was observed in patients in whom nivolumab was started less than 1 year after ASCT, and these patients were excluded from later analyses so that confounding by immune reconstitution would be avoided. By C4D1, a significant rise was seen in CD4+ TCR diversity but not in CD8+ TCR diversity (p=0.0027 vs p=0.16), and the rise was most apparent among complete responders (p=0.02). Newly diagnosed patients were reported to have lower baseline TCR diversity than healthy donors, and relapsed/refractory patients were reported to have lower baseline TCR diversity still.

This receptor was identified in a human donor with classical Hodgkin lymphoma. The chain joins TRBV27 to TRBJ2-5; 5 matching bases give a weak D call of TRBD1. The source material was peripheral blood mononuclear cells (PBMCs), sampled at baseline. The bases are TGTGCCAGCAGTTTAGCAGGGTCGGAGACCCAGTACTTC. Its protein reads: CASSLAGSETQYF.